Listed here are 21 T cell receptor beta chains from one sample, sequenced in a study of cytomegalovirus exposure and HLA in healthy donors. Method: immunoSEQ multiplex PCR; TCRdb's copy keeps in-frame clones and lacks some. The sample shows hundreds of thousands of clones, 87% of them seen only once. The specimen sequenced was PBMCs. The source of these receptors is a woman under 30 in good health and CMV-seropositive.

This clone was seen just once. V and J are TRBV10-3 and TRBJ2-7; unclear D gene. The CDR3 loop spans 15 amino acids. Germline lookup yields CDR1 ENHRY and CDR2 SYGVKD. Trimming took off 5 bases at V and 4 bases at J, with 18 bases between the two ends. CDR3 nucleotides: TGTGCCATCAGTACCGCCCGGAGTGTAGGTTACGAGCAGTACTTC. Translating it yields CAISTARSVGYEQYF.

The V gene is TRBV2, the J gene TRBJ2-5, with 11 bases that match TRBD2. Trimming cost V 6 bases and J 3 bases; bases outside gene matches: 6. The CDR3 length is 15 residues. CDR1 SNHLY and CDR2 FYNNEI come from the germline V gene. CDR3 sequence (DNA): TGTGCCAGCAGGGGACTAGCGGCCCCGAAAGAGACCCAGTACTTC. Its translation is CASRGLAAPKETQYF.

V is TRBV4-1 and J is TRBJ1-2; 8 bases agree with TRBD1. Germline V gene lookup returns CDR1 MGHRA and CDR2 YSYEKL. The CDR3 sequence is 15 residues long. The V and J ends lost 5 bases and 4 bases, in that order; junction bases with no gene match: 9. The CDR3 DNA reads TGCGCCAGCAGCATTCCGGGACAGGCGTTCTATGGCTACACCTTC. This gives the protein CASSIPGQAFYGYTF.

J is TRBJ1-2 and V is TRBV4-1; TRBD1 might be the D (6 bases). Germline values: CDR1 MGHRA, CDR2 YSYEKL. V was pared by 0 bases and J by 5 bases, with 13 bases between. This CDR3 has 15 residues. DNA for the CDR3: TGCGCCAGCAGCCAAGAGGCGAACAGGGATTATGGCTACACCTTC. It specifies CASSQEANRDYGYTF.

This clone was seen a handful of times. The chain joins TRBV19 to TRBJ2-1; D possibly corresponds to TRBD1 (6 bases). The CDR3 runs 13 residues. Deletions cut 5 bases from V and 14 bases from J, with 19 bases between. Germline assignment: CDR1 LNHDA and CDR2 SQIVND (reference sequence). CDR3 sequence reads: CASSATWTVSKFF. The CDR3 DNA is TGTGCCAGTAGTGCCACCTGGACAGTTTCCAAGTTCTTC.

The chain is built from TRBV18 and TRBJ2-5; D is unclear. The germline V gene has CDR1 KGHSH and CDR2 LQKENI. Trimming took 3 bases from V and 4 from J, leaving 9 bases between them. The CDR3 covers 13 residues. The CDR3: CASSPPTRETQYF. The CDR3 DNA is TGTGCCAGCTCACCCCCGACAAGAGAGACCCAGTACTTC.

The chain links TRBV18 to TRBJ2-3; 8 bases line up with TRBD1. Trimming at V came to 2 bases and at J to 0 bases, leaving 7 bases not matched to a gene. This CDR3 spans 17 amino acids. Germline values: CDR1 KGHSH, CDR2 LQKENI. The CDR3: CASSPNPRGPSTDTQYF. In nucleotides, the CDR3 is TGTGCCAGCTCACCAAATCCCAGGGGGCCGAGCACAGATACGCAGTATTTT. The variable domain in full, with the rest retrieved from reference TRBV18 and TRBJ2-3, is NAGVMQNPRHLVRRRGQEARLRCSPMKGHSHVYWYRQLPEEGLKFMVYLQKENIIDESGMPKERFSAEFPKEGPSILRIQQVVRGDSAAYFCASSPNPRGPSTDTQYFGPGTRLTVL.

The genes are TRBV18 and TRBJ1-1; D is ambiguous. Between the trimmed V and J ends, which lost 3 bases and 0 bases, there was a span of 11 bases. In germline, CDR1 is KGHSH, CDR2 LQKENI. This CDR3 is 15 amino acids long. The DNA of the CDR3 is TGTGCCAGCTCACCCCTGAGTGCCATGAACACTGAAGCTTTCTTT. This gives the protein CASSPLSAMNTEAFF.

The V call is TRBV28, the J call TRBJ2-1; a weak D match, TRBD2 (6 bases). This CDR3 is 17 amino acids long. Germline loops: CDR1 MDHEN, CDR2 SYDVKM. With 1 base removed from V and 8 bases from J, the gap between germline ends came to 21 bases. The CDR3 bases are TGTGCCAGCAGTTTATTGGAGTTTATCGACGGAGGGCATGAGCAGTTCTTC. Translation gives CASSLLEFIDGGHEQFF.

The V call is TRBV18, the J call TRBJ2-1; D possibly corresponds to TRBD1 (5 bases). Trimming pared 1 base from V and 0 bases from J, leaving 13 bases between. The V gene's germline CDR1 is KGHSH and CDR2 LQKENI. CDR3 length: 17 amino acids. This CDR3 reads CASSPRPGDSSYNEQFF. The CDR3 DNA is TGTGCCAGCTCACCACGACCAGGAGACAGCTCCTACAATGAGCAGTTCTTC.

The rearrangement uses TRBV15 and TRBJ1-1; D is perhaps TRBD1 (5 bases). Germline CDR1 and CDR2: LNHNV and YYDKDF (reference sequence). Trimming shortened V by 6 bases and J by 0 bases, and 8 bases separated the two germline ends. The CDR3 is 13 residues long. The CDR3 DNA is TGTGCCACCAGGATGGACATGAACACTGAAGCTTTCTTT. This sequence encodes CATRMDMNTEAFF.

This chain joins TRBV13 and TRBJ1-1; 8 bases line up with TRBD1. The CDR3 spans 17 residues. With V trimmed by 5 bases and J by 3 bases, 14 bases remained unmatched. The germline CDR1 and CDR2 sequences are PRHDT and FYEKMQ (reference sequence). The CDR3, as DNA: TGTGCCAGCAGCCTACCTTCGTGGACAGGGTACGACACTGAAGCTTTCTTT. Protein sequence: CASSLPSWTGYDTEAFF.

The genes are TRBV10-1 and TRBJ2-2; 11 bases align to TRBD2. Germline CDR1 reads WNHNN; CDR2 reads SYGVQD (reference sequence). V was pared by 0 bases and J by 5 bases, with 8 bases of the junction left unmatched. The CDR3 covers 18 residues. CDR3 DNA: TGCGCCAGCAGTGAGTCTAGGATAGCGGGAGGGAAAACCGGGGAGCTGTTTTTT. Protein product: CASSESRIAGGKTGELFF.

The chain has TRBV11-2 and TRBJ1-3; D call uncertain. In germline, CDR1 is SGHAT, CDR2 FQNNGV. The CDR3 runs 16 residues. Trimming left V 5 bases short and J 0 bases short, with 14 bases between. The CDR3 coding sequence is TGTGCCAGCAGCCTCCCAGCGAAGGTCTCTGGAAACACCATATATTTT. Residues: CASSLPAKVSGNTIYF.

The V call is TRBV5-1, the J call TRBJ2-7, with 9 bases matching TRBD1. The V gene's germline CDR1 is SGHRS and CDR2 YFSETQ. With V trimmed by 0 bases and J by 4 bases, 8 bases remained unmatched. The CDR3 is 16 residues long. The CDR3 bases are TGCGCCAGCAGCTTGGGAGGGACAGGGTCTTTTTACGAGCAGTACTTC. Translating it yields CASSLGGTGSFYEQYF.

The chain uses TRBV11-2 and TRBJ2-7; 10 bases line up with TRBD1. The junction had 5 bases not matched to a gene; V was cut back by 3 bases and J by 3 bases. The CDR3 loop spans 15 amino acids. Germline CDR1 SGHAT, CDR2 FQNNGV. The CDR3 loop is CASSFKWTGGYEQYF. CDR3 DNA sequence: TGTGCCAGCAGCTTCAAATGGACAGGGGGCTACGAGCAGTACTTC.

V gene TRBV18 combines with J gene TRBJ2-7, with D possibly TRBD1 on 6 matching bases. From germline, CDR1 is KGHSH and CDR2 LQKENI. Trimming took 8 bases from V and 5 from J, leaving 25 bases between them. This CDR3 is built from 16 residues. For the CDR3, the DNA is TGTGCCAGCGCTTCGACAGGTTCTCCACCAGGCGACGAGCAGTACTTC. This codes for CASASTGSPPGDEQYF.

V is TRBV27 and J is TRBJ1-4, with D possibly being TRBD1 (6 bases). Trimming removed 2 bases at V and 7 bases at J, with 11 bases between. The CDR3 covers 14 residues. Germline V gives CDR1 MNHEY, CDR2 SMNVEV (reference sequence). As DNA, the CDR3 is TGTGCCAGCAGTTTAAGAGGGGGTGGTGAAAAACTGTTTTTT. It specifies CASSLRGGGEKLFF.

The chain combines TRBV7-6 with TRBJ1-5, with 7 bases that match TRBD1. There are 14 residues in the CDR3. CDR1 is SGHVS, CDR2 FNYEAQ, per germline. V shed 3 bases and J 6 bases; nucleotides not matched to a gene: 5. The CDR3 coding sequence is TGTGCCAGCAGCTTTACGACAGGGCGTCAGCCCCAGCATTTT. Residues: CASSFTTGRQPQHF.

The rearrangement links TRBV7-2 to TRBJ1-1; D ambiguous. Germline V gives CDR1 SGHTA, CDR2 FQGNSA. The CDR3 runs to 13 residues. Trimming removed 1 base at V and 4 bases at J, with 7 bases between. CDR3 sequence (DNA): TGTGCCAGCAGCTTAGGTGGAGGCACTGAAGCTTTCTTT. Protein: CASSLGGGTEAFF.

This sequence joins TRBV9 and TRBJ2-7; 9 positions agree with TRBD2. V lost 4 bases to trimming and J lost 5 bases; unmatched junction nucleotides: 13. This CDR3 has 16 amino acids. Germline CDR1 is SGDLS and CDR2 is YYNGEE. CDR3 sequence (DNA): TGTGCCAGCAGCCCTCCGGGGGTAGCGGGAGTGAACGAGCAGTACTTC. Its translation is CASSPPGVAGVNEQYF. The full variable domain, with the rest looked up from reference TRBV9 and TRBJ2-7, is DSGVTQTPKHLITATGQRVTLRCSPRSGDLSVYWYQQSLDQGLQFLIQYYNGEERAKGNILERFSAQQFPDLHSELNLSSLELGDSALYFCASSPPGVAGVNEQYFGPGTRLTVT.